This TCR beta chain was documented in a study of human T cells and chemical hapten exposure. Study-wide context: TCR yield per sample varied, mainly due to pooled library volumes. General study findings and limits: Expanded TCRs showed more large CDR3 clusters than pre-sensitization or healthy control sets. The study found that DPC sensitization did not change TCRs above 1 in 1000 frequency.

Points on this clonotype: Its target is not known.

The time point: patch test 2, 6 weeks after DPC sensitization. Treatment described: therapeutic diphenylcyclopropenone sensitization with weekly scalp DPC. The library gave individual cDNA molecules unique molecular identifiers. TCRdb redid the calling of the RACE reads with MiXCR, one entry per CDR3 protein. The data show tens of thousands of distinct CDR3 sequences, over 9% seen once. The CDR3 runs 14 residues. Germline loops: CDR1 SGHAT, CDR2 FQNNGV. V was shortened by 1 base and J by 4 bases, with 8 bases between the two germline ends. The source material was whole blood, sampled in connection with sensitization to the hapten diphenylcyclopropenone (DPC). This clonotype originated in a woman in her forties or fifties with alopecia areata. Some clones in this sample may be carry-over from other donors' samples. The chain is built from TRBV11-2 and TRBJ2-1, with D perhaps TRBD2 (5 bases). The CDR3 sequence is CASSLAGRYNEQFF. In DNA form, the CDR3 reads TGTGCCAGCAGCTTAGCGGGAAGGTACAATGAGCAGTTCTTC.